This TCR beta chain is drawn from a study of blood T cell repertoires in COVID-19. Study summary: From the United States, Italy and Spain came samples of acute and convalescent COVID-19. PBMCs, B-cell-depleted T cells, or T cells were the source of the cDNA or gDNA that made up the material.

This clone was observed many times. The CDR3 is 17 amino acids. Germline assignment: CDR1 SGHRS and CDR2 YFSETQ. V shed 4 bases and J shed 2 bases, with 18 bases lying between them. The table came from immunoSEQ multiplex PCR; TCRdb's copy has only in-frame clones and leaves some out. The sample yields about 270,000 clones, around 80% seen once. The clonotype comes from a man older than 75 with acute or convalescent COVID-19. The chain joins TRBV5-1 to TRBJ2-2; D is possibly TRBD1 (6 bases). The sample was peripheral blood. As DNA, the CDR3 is TGCGCCAGCAGCCGTCTCTCGGTCGGGACAAACACCGGGGAGCTGTTTTTT. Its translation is CASSRLSVGTNTGELFF.